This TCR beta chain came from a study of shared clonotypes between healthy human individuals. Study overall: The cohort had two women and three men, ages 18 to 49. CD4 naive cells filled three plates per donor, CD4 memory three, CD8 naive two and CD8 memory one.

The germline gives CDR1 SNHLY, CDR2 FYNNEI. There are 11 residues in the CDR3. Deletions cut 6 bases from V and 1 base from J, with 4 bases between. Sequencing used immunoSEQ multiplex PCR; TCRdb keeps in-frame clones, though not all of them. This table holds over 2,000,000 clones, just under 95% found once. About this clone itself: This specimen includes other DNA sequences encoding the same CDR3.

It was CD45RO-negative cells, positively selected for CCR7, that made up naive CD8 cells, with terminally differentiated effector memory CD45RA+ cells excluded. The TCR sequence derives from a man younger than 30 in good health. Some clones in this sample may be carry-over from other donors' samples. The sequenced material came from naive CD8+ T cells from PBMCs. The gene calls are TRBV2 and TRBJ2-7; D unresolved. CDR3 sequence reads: CASRVSYEQYF. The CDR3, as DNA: TGTGCCAGCAGAGTGTCCTACGAGCAGTACTTC.